The source of this T cell receptor (beta chain) is a study of T cell changes during pregnancy in multiple sclerosis. This table comes from immunoSEQ multiplex PCR, and its TCRdb copy is limited to in-frame clones, with some not included. The sample yields approximately 90,000 clones, roughly nine tenths seen once. The ends lost 0 bases at V and 4 bases at J; junction bases unmatched: 7. CDR3 size: 16 residues. Germline V lookup: CDR1 SGDLS, CDR2 YYNGEE. The sample consisted of peripheral blood, taken in the first trimester of pregnancy. This clonotype was sampled from a female donor with multiple sclerosis, enrolled in a pregnancy study. The gene calls are TRBV9 and TRBJ2-5, with 9 positions matching TRBD2. The CDR3 region is CASSVEAGGVSETQYF. CDR3 coding DNA: TGTGCCAGCAGCGTAGAGGCGGGGGGGGTTTCAGAGACCCAGTACTTC. The whole variable domain, remainder taken from reference TRBV9 and TRBJ2-5, is DSGVTQTPKHLITATGQRVTLRCSPRSGDLSVYWYQQSLDQGLQFLIQYYNGEERAKGNILERFSAQQFPDLHSELNLSSLELGDSALYFCASSVEAGGVSETQYFGPGTRLLVL.